Included here is one T cell receptor (beta chain) sequence, with context. Its antigen is unknown. The sample belongs to a study of T cell responses to AZD1222 COVID-19 vaccine. General study findings and limits: Repertoires were sampled only after the peak T cell response. Clonal diversity was possibly underestimated, and white British individuals and females predominated among donors.

The assay was immunoSEQ multiplex PCR, and TCRdb's table has in-frame clones only and misses some. The table lists some 150,000 clones, 85% to 95% of them singletons. The CDR3 runs 11 residues. Germline V lookup: CDR1 SNHLY, CDR2 FYNNEI. The ends were cut back, 6 bases at V and 2 bases at J, with 5 bases in the middle. The sequence came from an adult in good health. The rearrangement uses TRBV2 and TRBJ2-7; D unclear. This sample comprised peripheral blood, obtained on day 0 of AZD1222 vaccination. The CDR3 coding sequence is TGTGCCAGCAGACAGACCTACGAGCAGTACTTC. Its translation is CASRQTYEQYF.